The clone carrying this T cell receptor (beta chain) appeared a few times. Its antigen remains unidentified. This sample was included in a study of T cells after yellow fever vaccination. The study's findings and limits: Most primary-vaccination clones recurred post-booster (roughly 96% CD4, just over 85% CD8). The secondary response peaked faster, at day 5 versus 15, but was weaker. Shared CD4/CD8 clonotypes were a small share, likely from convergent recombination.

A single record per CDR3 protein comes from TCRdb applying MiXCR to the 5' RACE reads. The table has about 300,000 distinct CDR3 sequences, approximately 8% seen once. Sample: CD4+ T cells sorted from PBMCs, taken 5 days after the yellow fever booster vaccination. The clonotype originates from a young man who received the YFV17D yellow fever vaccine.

Here the CDR3 DNA reads TGTGCCACCAGTTCGGTCGGCACAGATACGCAGTATTTT. Protein product: CATSSVGTDTQYF. J is TRBJ2-3 and V is TRBV24-1; D is ambiguous. V was trimmed by 6 bases and J by 1 base, leaving 7 bases between them. This CDR3 is 13 amino acids long. Germline V gene lookup returns CDR1 KGHDR and CDR2 SFDVKD.